The clone carrying this T cell receptor beta chain is a singleton in its sample. Original analysis: Reference gene primer amplification gave estimated nucleated cell counts. Clones were read by immunoSEQ multiplex PCR, and TCRdb kept only the in-frame ones, dropping some. Clone size and V and J calls were adopted from that table, with D and trimming inferred from the DNA. Counted here are 110,000 or so clones, around 90% occurring once; the ten biggest clones make up 2.4%. The data were obtained in a study of blood T cell repertoires in COVID-19. Across the study: Nucleic acid was either cDNA or gDNA, and it came from T cells, B-cell-depleted T cells, or PBMCs.

The V gene's germline CDR1 is MDHEN and CDR2 SYDVKM. This CDR3 is built from 15 residues. With V trimmed by 2 bases and J by 8 bases, 11 bases remained unmatched. This chain uses TRBV28 with TRBJ1-2, with 7 positions matching TRBD1. What was sequenced was peripheral blood. The receptor comes from a human donor in a cohort sampled during active COVID-19. The CDR3 region is CASSLLTGDRVGYTF. CDR3 bases: TGTGCCAGCAGTTTACTAACAGGGGACCGGGTCGGCTACACCTTC.